Presented here are 3 T cell receptor beta chains from one specimen sequenced in a study of regulatory T cells in long-lasting Graves disease. According to the study, TCR beta libraries were built with iRepertoire HTBI primers and CDR3-region Arm-PCR. TCRdb independently ran MiXCR on the multiplex PCR reads; one entry per CDR3 protein. The sample yields roughly 500,000 distinct CDR3 sequences, 13% to 15% seen once. Documented time point: newly diagnosed GD, antithyroid drugs for less than 3 months. Scientists built the TCR library using RNA that was extracted from PBMCs. The same sample was also studied in work on T cells in Graves' hyperthyroidism and ophthalmopathy.

Sequencing used peripheral blood mononuclear cells (PBMCs), obtained at new diagnosis, from a patient treated with antithyroid drugs. The receptors shown here come from a woman in her fifties or sixties with Graves disease.

This clonotype has ten or more counts. The rearrangement uses TRBV15 and TRBJ1-2, with 12 bases lining up with TRBD1. This CDR3 has 16 amino acids. Germline values: CDR1 LNHNV, CDR2 YYDKDF (reference sequence). Trimming cost V 3 bases and J 7 bases; bases outside gene matches: 9. The CDR3 reads CATSSPGTGGWSGYTF. The CDR3 region has the DNA TGTGCCACCAGCAGTCCCGGGACAGGGGGCTGGTCTGGCTACACCTTC.

This clonotype showed up many times. The chain joins TRBV2 to TRBJ1-1, with D possibly being TRBD1 (5 bases). The CDR3 contains 12 residues. The V gene's germline CDR1 is SNHLY and CDR2 FYNNEI. The germline V and J ends were trimmed by 8 bases and 2 bases, with 9 bases remaining between them. The CDR3 loop is CASCRENTEAFF. CDR3 nucleotide sequence: TGTGCCAGCTGCAGGGAAAACACTGAAGCTTTCTTT.

This chain joins TRBV7-9 and TRBJ2-1; 12 bases map to TRBD1. After removal of 1 base from V and 8 bases from J, the junction contained 6 bases not matched to a gene. Germline V gene lookup returns CDR1 SEHNR and CDR2 FQNEAQ (reference sequence). The length of the CDR3 is 16 residues. The CDR3 bases are TGTGCCAGCAGCTTAGTAGGGACAGGGGGCGACGATGAGCAGTTCTTC. It yields the protein CASSLVGTGGDDEQFF.